This T cell receptor (beta chain) originates from a study of human T cells and chemical hapten exposure. Individual cDNA molecules (in the library) carried attached unique molecular identifiers. The authors' processing: Ranging from roughly 23,224 to 700,000, TCR counts per sample had a median value of 95,638. TCRdb used MiXCR to reprocess the RACE reads, holding one entry per CDR3 protein. TCRdb's processing, not the authors' own work, is the source of the V and J calls. The sample comprises roughly 52,000 distinct CDR3 sequences, about 11% of which are singletons, and roughly 1.8% rests with the top ten. Time point in this sample: patch test 1, 2 weeks after DPC sensitization. Treatment described: therapeutic diphenylcyclopropenone sensitization with weekly scalp DPC. Researchers extracted total RNA from unfractionated whole blood. Between the trimmed V and J ends, which lost 2 bases and 4 bases, there was a span of 14 bases. Germline V gene lookup returns CDR1 LGHDT and CDR2 YNNKEL (reference sequence). The CDR3 spans 15 residues.

Source: whole blood, taken in connection with sensitization to the hapten diphenylcyclopropenone (DPC). The receptor was derived from a woman aged 40 to 50 with alopecia areata. Some clones in this sample may be carry-over from other donors' samples. The chain joins TRBV3-1 to TRBJ1-1; D may be TRBD1 (6 bases). The CDR3, as DNA: TGTGCCAGCAGCCAACCAGGGGTTTGGGGCACTGAAGCTTTCTTT. This sequence encodes CASSQPGVWGTEAFF. The complete variable domain, with remaining parts taken from reference TRBV3-1 and TRBJ1-1, reads DTAVSQTPKYLVTQMGNDKSIKCEQNLGHDTMYWYKQDSKKFLKIMFSYNNKELIINETVPNRFSPKSPDKAHLNLHINSLELGDSAVYFCASSQPGVWGTEAFFGQGTRLTVV.